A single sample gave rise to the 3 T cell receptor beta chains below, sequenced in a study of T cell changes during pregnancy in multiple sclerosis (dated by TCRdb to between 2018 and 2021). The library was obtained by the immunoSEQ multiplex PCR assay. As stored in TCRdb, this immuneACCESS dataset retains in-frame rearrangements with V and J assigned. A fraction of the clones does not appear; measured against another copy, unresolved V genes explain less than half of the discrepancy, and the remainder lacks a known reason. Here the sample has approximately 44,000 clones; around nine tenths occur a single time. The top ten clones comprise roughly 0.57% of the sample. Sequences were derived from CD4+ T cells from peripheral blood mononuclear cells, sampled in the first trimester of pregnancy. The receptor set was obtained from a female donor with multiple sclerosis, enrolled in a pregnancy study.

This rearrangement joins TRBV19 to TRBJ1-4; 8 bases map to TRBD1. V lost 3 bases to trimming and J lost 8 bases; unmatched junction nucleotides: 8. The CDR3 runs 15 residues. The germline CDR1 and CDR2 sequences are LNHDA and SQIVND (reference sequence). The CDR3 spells CASSIATGGGEKLFF. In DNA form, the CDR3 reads TGTGCCAGTAGTATCGCAACAGGGGGAGGCGAAAAACTGTTTTTT.

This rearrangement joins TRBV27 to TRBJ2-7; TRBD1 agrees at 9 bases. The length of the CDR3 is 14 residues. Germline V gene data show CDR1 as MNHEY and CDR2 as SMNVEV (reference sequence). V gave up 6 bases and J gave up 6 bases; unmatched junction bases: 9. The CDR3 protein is CASRFGDRVVEQYF. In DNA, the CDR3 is TGTGCCAGCAGGTTCGGGGACAGGGTTGTCGAGCAGTACTTC.

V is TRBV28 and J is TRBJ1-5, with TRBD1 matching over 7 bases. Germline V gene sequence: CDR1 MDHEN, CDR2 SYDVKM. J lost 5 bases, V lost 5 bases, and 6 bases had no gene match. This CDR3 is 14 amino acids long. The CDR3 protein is CASSLDRTDQPQHF. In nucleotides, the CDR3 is TGTGCCAGCAGTCTGGACAGGACGGATCAGCCCCAGCATTTT. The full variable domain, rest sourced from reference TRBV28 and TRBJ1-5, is DVKVTQSSRYLVKRTGEKVFLECVQDMDHENMFWYRQDPGLGLRLIYFSYDVKMKEKGDIPEGYSVSREKKERFSLILESASTNQTSMYLCASSLDRTDQPQHFGDGTRLSIL.